Below, 21 T cell receptor beta chains from the same sample are listed, as sequenced in a study of Ad26.COV2.S vaccination and SARS-CoV-2 variants. Repertoires were generated with immunoSEQ multiplex PCR, while TCRdb's copy carries only in-frame clones and drops some. The table lists more than 150,000 clones, around nine tenths of them singletons. This specimen consisted of peripheral blood, obtained after recovery from COVID-19. Receptor source: a human donor who had recovered from COVID-19.

The gene calls are TRBV6-4 and TRBJ2-1; TRBD2 might be the D (6 bases). The CDR3 spans 14 residues. Trimming took 4 bases from V and 3 from J, leaving 10 bases between them. Germline V CDR1 and CDR2: MRHNA, SNTAGT. The CDR3 sequence is CASSVAGNYNEQFF. DNA for the CDR3: TGTGCCAGCAGTGTTGCGGGGAACTACAATGAGCAGTTCTTC.

The chain joins TRBV2 to TRBJ1-3; weak D call: TRBD1 (5 bases). Trimming removed 8 bases at V and 0 bases at J, with 23 bases between. This CDR3 has 18 residues. The V gene's germline CDR1 is SNHLY and CDR2 FYNNEI. The CDR3 sequence is CASDITRTPNRSGNTIYF. CDR3 bases: TGTGCCAGCGACATTACAAGGACACCAAACCGCTCTGGAAACACCATATATTTT.

The chain links TRBV7-9 to TRBJ2-7; 9 positions match TRBD1. Germline lookup yields CDR1 SEHNR and CDR2 FQNEAQ (reference sequence). This CDR3 is built from 15 residues. The V segment lost 5 bases and the J segment 3 bases; nucleotides outside the gene matches: 8. The CDR3 coding sequence is TGTGCCAGCAGCCAACCGGGACAGGGATTCTACGAGCAGTACTTC. This sequence encodes CASSQPGQGFYEQYF.

The J gene is TRBJ1-2, the V gene TRBV19; possible D gene TRBD1, 6 bases. The germline V and J ends were trimmed by 7 bases and 4 bases, with 10 bases remaining between them. CDR3 size: 12 residues. Germline CDR1 LNHDA, CDR2 SQIVND (reference sequence). The DNA for the CDR3 is TGTGCCAGTAAGAGGGGGGCCTATGGCTACACCTTC. Its translation is CASKRGAYGYTF.

This chain uses TRBV19 with TRBJ2-5; weak D call: TRBD2 (6 bases). This CDR3 has 15 residues. The V end was cut by 1 base, the J end by 0 bases, with 9 bases between. In germline, CDR1 is LNHDA, CDR2 SQIVND (reference sequence). The CDR3 loop is CASSIGRGDQETQYF. CDR3 nucleotide sequence: TGTGCCAGTAGTATAGGGCGGGGCGACCAAGAGACCCAGTACTTC.

The chain is built from TRBV12-3 or TRBV12-4 and TRBJ2-7; D is unclear. The CDR3 consists of 11 residues. V was shortened by 3 bases and J by 7 bases, with 7 bases between the two germline ends. The CDR3 region is CASSLALEQYF. The CDR3 DNA follows: TGTGCCAGCAGTTTGGCCCTTGAGCAGTACTTC.

This chain connects TRBV9 to TRBJ1-1; 11 nucleotides match TRBD1. CDR1 and CDR2 from the germline V gene are SGDLS and YYNGEE. V dropped 4 bases and J dropped 5; count of bases not matched to a gene: 4. This CDR3 has 14 amino acids. Here the CDR3 reads CASSSGTGGTEAFF. CDR3 nucleotides: TGTGCCAGCAGCAGCGGGACAGGGGGAACTGAAGCTTTCTTT.

CDR3 sequence (DNA): TGTGCCAGCAGCTTGACGCACACGGAGCAGTACTTC. It translates to CASSLTHTEQYF. J is TRBJ2-7 and V is TRBV5-5; D is uncertain. The CDR3 has 12 residues. Germline CDR1 is SGHKS and CDR2 is YYEKEE (reference sequence). The V end lost 1 base, the J end lost 7 bases, and 9 bases lay between the germline ends.

V is TRBV28 and J is TRBJ1-1; the D is unclear. The CDR3 loop spans 14 amino acids. Trimming cost V 6 bases and J 8 bases, with 19 bases left between them. Looked up from germline, CDR1 is MDHEN and CDR2 is SYDVKM. CDR3 sequence: CASSLGVALTEAFF. The CDR3 DNA sequence: TGTGCCAGCAGCCTCGGGGTGGCACTGACAGAAGCTTTCTTT.

The rearrangement joins TRBV4-1 to TRBJ2-3; D gene ambiguous. Germline lookup yields CDR1 MGHRA and CDR2 YSYEKL. V was pared by 3 bases and J by 6 bases, with 7 bases between. This CDR3 is built from 12 residues. The CDR3 coding sequence is TGCGCCAGCAGCCATCGAACGGATACGCAGTATTTT. As protein: CASSHRTDTQYF.

The chain links TRBV10-3 to TRBJ2-2; possible D gene TRBD2, 7 bases. CDR3 length: 18 amino acids. Trimming shortened V by 6 bases and J by 7 bases, and 27 bases separated the two germline ends. In germline, CDR1 is ENHRY, CDR2 SYGVKD. CDR3 loop: CAISLTLMGGAANGELFF. The CDR3 region has the DNA TGTGCCATCAGCCTTACTCTAATGGGGGGGGCGGCGAACGGGGAGCTGTTTTTT.

V usage is TRBV7-9 and J usage is TRBJ2-1; TRBD1 agrees at 10 bases. The germline V gene has CDR1 SEHNR and CDR2 FQNEAQ (reference sequence). The CDR3 spans 15 residues. The ends lost 3 bases at V and 2 bases at J; junction bases unmatched: 1. CDR3 protein: CASSFGTGAYNEQFF. The DNA for the CDR3 is TGTGCCAGCAGCTTTGGGACAGGGGCCTACAATGAGCAGTTCTTC.

The rearrangement joins TRBV9 to TRBJ2-5; tentatively, D is TRBD1 or TRBD2 (7 bases each). In germline, CDR1 is SGDLS, CDR2 YYNGEE. Between the trimmed V and J ends, which lost 4 bases and 0 bases, there was a span of 13 bases. CDR3 length: 15 residues. The CDR3 reads CASSPGGGYQETQYF. The CDR3 bases are TGTGCCAGCAGCCCAGGGGGGGGTTACCAAGAGACCCAGTACTTC.

The chain uses TRBV9 and TRBJ2-7; 11 bases line up with TRBD2. The junction had 9 bases not matched to a gene; V was cut back by 0 bases and J by 7 bases. CDR3 length: 16 amino acids. The V gene's germline CDR1 is SGDLS and CDR2 YYNGEE. This CDR3 reads CASSVATLAGEGEQYF. The CDR3 region has the DNA TGTGCCAGCAGCGTAGCCACACTAGCGGGAGAAGGGGAGCAGTACTTC.

This chain links TRBV4-1 with TRBJ1-2, with 10 bases that match TRBD1. Germline loops: CDR1 MGHRA, CDR2 YSYEKL. J gave up 3 bases and V 6 bases, and 4 bases lay outside the gene matches. The CDR3 is made up of 14 amino acids. The CDR3 DNA reads TGCGCCAGCAGTCGGGACAGGGGAGACTATGGCTACACCTTC. Residues: CASSRDRGDYGYTF.

The V call is TRBV7-3, the J call TRBJ2-7; possible D gene TRBD1, 7 bases. Trimming pared 2 bases from V and 4 bases from J, leaving 15 bases between. This CDR3 has 15 amino acids. Per germline, CDR1 SGHTA and CDR2 FQGTGA. The DNA of the CDR3 is TGTGCCAGCAGCTTATCCGGCAGGGGGGCGTACGAGCAGTACTTC. Translated, it gives CASSLSGRGAYEQYF.

The chain links TRBV9 to TRBJ2-7; the D gene could be TRBD1 or TRBD2 (5 bases each). V was pared by 0 bases and J by 2 bases, with 9 bases between. There are 14 residues in the CDR3. Per the germline V gene, CDR1 is SGDLS and CDR2 is YYNGEE. CDR3 DNA sequence: TGTGCCAGCAGCGTAGCTTTGGGACCCTACGAGCAGTACTTC. This encodes CASSVALGPYEQYF.

A single count supports this clone. The J gene is TRBJ2-7, the V gene TRBV2, with D possibly TRBD2 on 6 matching bases. The germline V gene encodes CDR1 SNHLY and CDR2 FYNNEI. This CDR3 spans 14 amino acids. V lost 7 bases to trimming and J lost 5 bases, with 18 bases between them. CDR3 DNA sequence: TGTGCCAGCAAGGGTGCAATCGGGAGCCACGAGCAGTACTTC. Protein sequence: CASKGAIGSHEQYF.

J is TRBJ2-5 and V is TRBV5-1; D remains unclear. The germline V gene has CDR1 SGHRS and CDR2 YFSETQ. Trimming stripped 3 bases from V and 5 bases from J, with 8 bases between. The length of the CDR3 is 12 residues. CDR3 sequence (DNA): TGCGCCAGCAGCTGGTCCGGGGAGACCCAGTACTTC. This encodes CASSWSGETQYF.

The V and J genes are TRBV10-3 and TRBJ2-6, with D possibly matching TRBD1 (5 bases). The CDR3 runs 16 residues. Germline CDR1 reads ENHRY; CDR2 reads SYGVKD. The V end lost 0 bases, the J end lost 0 bases, and 6 bases lay between the germline ends. The CDR3 loop reads CAISESGPSGANVLTF. CDR3 coding DNA: TGTGCCATCAGTGAGTCGGGGCCCTCTGGGGCCAACGTCCTGACTTTC.

This clone was seen a handful of times. This rearrangement joins TRBV14 to TRBJ2-7, with D hard to call. The CDR3 totals 17 residues. Germline CDR1 reads SGHDN; CDR2 reads FVKESK. Trimming stripped 0 bases from V and 2 bases from J, with 17 bases between. The chain's CDR3 is CASSQEGWWLPPYEQYF. Written as DNA, the CDR3 is TGTGCCAGCAGCCAAGAGGGGTGGTGGCTCCCCCCCTACGAGCAGTACTTC.